The 11 T cell receptor beta chains below all came from one sample that was sequenced in a study of blood T cell repertoires in COVID-19. Repertoires were generated with immunoSEQ multiplex PCR, while TCRdb's copy carries only in-frame clones and drops some. The sample holds fewer than 300,000 clones, around 84% seen once. The material sequenced was peripheral blood. These receptors all come from a human donor with COVID-19, enrolled during active disease. The donor label of this sample is uncertain.

This clone was observed a single time. The chain is built from TRBV30 and TRBJ1-4, with D perhaps matching TRBD1 (6 bases). From germline, CDR1 is GTSNPN and CDR2 SVGIG (reference sequence). Trimming removed 3 bases from V and 2 bases from J, with 13 bases in between. CDR3 size: 15 residues. The CDR3 spells CAWSSTGFTNEKLFF. The CDR3 DNA reads TGTGCCTGGAGCTCGACAGGCTTTACTAATGAAAAACTGTTTTTT. Drawing the rest from reference TRBV30 and TRBJ1-4, the complete variable domain is SQTIHQWPATLVQPVGSPLSLECTVEGTSNPNLYWYRQAAGRGLQLLFYSVGIGQISSEVPQNLSASRPQDRQFILSSKKLLLSDSGFYLCAWSSTGFTNEKLFFGSGTQLSVL.

The chain uses TRBV27 and TRBJ2-5; tentatively, D is TRBD2 (5 bases). This CDR3 is built from 12 residues. Germline assignment: CDR1 MNHEY and CDR2 SMNVEV (reference sequence). The germline V and J ends were trimmed by 8 bases and 5 bases, with 12 bases remaining between them. Here the CDR3 DNA reads TGTGCCAGCCCGTCGGGAACGGAGACCCAGTACTTC. Its protein product is CASPSGTETQYF.

This clone was observed a single time. The rearrangement uses TRBV24-1 and TRBJ1-2; D unclear. This CDR3 has 14 residues. With 5 bases removed from V and 4 bases from J, the gap between germline ends came to 13 bases. Germline assignment: CDR1 KGHDR and CDR2 SFDVKD. CDR3 coding DNA: TGTGCCACCAGTGCTGAGGATGTCAGCTATGGCTACACCTTC. Translation: CATSAEDVSYGYTF.

This chain joins TRBV5-1 and TRBJ1-1; D is ambiguous. V lost 4 bases, J lost 4 bases, and 11 bases lay in between. This CDR3 spans 13 amino acids. Germline lookup yields CDR1 SGHRS and CDR2 YFSETQ. The CDR3 reads CASSRREGTEAFF. CDR3 in DNA: TGCGCCAGCAGCAGGAGGGAGGGCACTGAAGCTTTCTTT. Looking up the rest from reference TRBV5-1 and TRBJ1-1 gives the full variable domain: KAGVTQTPRYLIKTRGQQVTLSCSPISGHRSVSWYQQTPGQGLQFLFEYFSETQRNKGNFPGRFSGRQFSNSRSEMNVSTLELGDSALYLCASSRREGTEAFFGQGTRLTVV.

This rearrangement joins TRBV7-2 to TRBJ2-1; D is perhaps TRBD1 (5 bases). In germline, CDR1 is SGHTA, CDR2 FQGNSA. The CDR3 consists of 14 residues. Trimming took 1 base from V and 8 from J, leaving 12 bases between them. The chain's CDR3 is CASSLGGGAYEQFF. CDR3 in DNA: TGTGCCAGCAGCTTAGGGGGCGGCGCATATGAGCAGTTCTTC.

The chain uses TRBV15 and TRBJ2-3; 8 bases agree with TRBD2. Germline lookup yields CDR1 LNHNV and CDR2 YYDKDF (reference sequence). The V gene end was trimmed by 5 bases and the J gene end by 6 bases; junction bases not matched to a gene: 7. CDR3 size: 14 residues. The CDR3 loop reads CATSGSGSVDTQYF. The CDR3 DNA sequence: TGTGCCACCAGCGGGAGCGGGAGTGTGGATACGCAGTATTTT. The entire variable domain, with the rest obtained from reference TRBV15 and TRBJ2-3, is as follows: DAMVIQNPRYQVTQFGKPVTLSCSQTLNHNVMYWYQQKSSQAPKLLFHYYDKDFNNEADTPDNFQSRRPNTSFCFLDIRSPGLGDTAMYLCATSGSGSVDTQYFGPGTRLTVL.

This clone appeared once. This sequence joins TRBV19 and TRBJ1-5, with D possibly matching TRBD1 (5 bases). Trimming removed 5 bases at V and 5 bases at J, with 13 bases between. The CDR3 extends over 14 amino acids. Germline values: CDR1 LNHDA, CDR2 SQIVND (reference sequence). The CDR3 here is CASSSPGGDQPQHF. CDR3 in DNA: TGTGCCAGTAGTTCTCCCGGGGGGGATCAGCCCCAGCATTTT. The full variable domain, with the rest looked up from reference TRBV19 and TRBJ1-5, is DGGITQSPKYLFRKEGQNVTLSCEQNLNHDAMYWYRQDPGQGLRLIYYSQIVNDFQKGDIAEGYSVSREKKESFPLTVTSAQKNPTAFYLCASSSPGGDQPQHFGDGTRLSIL.

The V and J genes are TRBV3-1 (or the pseudogene TRBV3-2) and TRBJ1-6; 8 bases agree with TRBD1. The CDR3 loop spans 15 amino acids. The germline CDR1 and CDR2 sequences are LGHDT and YNNKEL (reference sequence). V dropped 0 bases and J dropped 12; count of bases not matched to a gene: 7. The CDR3 coding sequence is TGTGCCAGCAGCCAAGACAGGGGGCAAGCAAAACCCCTCCACTTT. Its translation is CASSQDRGQAKPLHF.

The V gene is TRBV3-1 (or the pseudogene TRBV3-2), the J gene TRBJ2-1; TRBD2 aligns across 16 bases. V dropped 3 bases and J dropped 7; count of bases not matched to a gene: 15. The germline V gene encodes CDR1 LGHDT and CDR2 YNNKEL (reference sequence). This CDR3 has 20 residues. The CDR3 is CASSQISGTSGRASKNEQFF. The CDR3 region has the DNA TGTGCCAGCAGCCAGATTTCCGGGACTAGCGGGAGGGCCTCGAAAAATGAGCAGTTCTTC.

The chain links TRBV5-5 to TRBJ1-6, with no clear D. The germline CDR1 and CDR2 sequences are SGHKS and YYEKEE (reference sequence). The CDR3 consists of 11 residues. Trimming removed 6 bases at V and 14 bases at J, with 12 bases between. The CDR3 spells CASMVGESLHF. The CDR3 DNA sequence: TGTGCCAGCATGGTGGGCGAATCCCTCCACTTT.

This clone has just a few counts. V is TRBV21-1 and J is TRBJ2-7; no DNA check was done on the table's D call, TRBD1. TRBV21-1 is a documented pseudogene. CDR3 length: 12 amino acids. The CDR3: CASSRPPWEQYF. DNA of the CDR3: TGTGCCAGCAGCAGGCCCCCGTGGGAGCAGTACTTC.